The 18 T cell receptor beta chains presented below share a single source sample, sequenced in a study of cytomegalovirus exposure and HLA in healthy donors. The primer mix had 60 Vbeta and 13 Jbeta primers. Sequencing used immunoSEQ multiplex PCR; TCRdb keeps in-frame clones, though not all of them. The profile shows about 150,000 clones, more than 75% of them singletons. The sequenced sample was PBMCs. Source of these receptors: a man aged 25 to 45 in good health and CMV-seropositive.

This clone was counted only a few times. V gene TRBV15 combines with J gene TRBJ2-4, with 10 bases identical to TRBD1. Looked up from germline, CDR1 is LNHNV and CDR2 is YYDKDF (reference sequence). Unmatched junction bases numbered 5, after V lost 4 bases and J lost 2 bases. The CDR3 consists of 16 residues. CDR3 in amino acids: CATSTRQGASKNIQYF. The CDR3 nucleotides read TGTGCCACCAGCACAAGACAGGGGGCCTCCAAAAACATTCAGTACTTC.

The rearrangement links TRBV21-1 to TRBJ2-2; the table's D call, TRBD1, has no DNA check behind it. TRBV21-1 is tagged as a pseudogene. This CDR3 contains 17 residues. The CDR3 loop reads CASSKSRDRGNTGELFF. CDR3 nucleotide sequence: TGTGCCAGCAGCAAAAGTAGGGACAGGGGAAACACCGGGGAGCTGTTTTTT.

The chain is built from TRBV29-1 and TRBJ2-3, with 7 bases identical to TRBD1. This CDR3 has 13 amino acids. The J segment lost 1 base and the V segment lost 4 bases, leaving 2 bases of the junction unmatched. The germline CDR1 and CDR2 sequences are SQVTM and ANQGSEA. The CDR3 region is CSVATGRTDTQYF. DNA for the CDR3: TGCAGCGTTGCGACAGGGCGCACAGATACGCAGTATTTT.

V is TRBV6-5 and J is TRBJ2-2, with D maybe TRBD1 (6 bases). The CDR3 runs to 15 residues. Between the trimmed V and J ends, which lost 5 bases and 8 bases, there was a span of 18 bases. Germline-derived CDR1 and CDR2 are MNHEY and SVGAGI. DNA of the CDR3: TGTGCCAGCAGTACTGGACGGACAACAGGGGGGGAGCTGTTTTTT. It is translated as CASSTGRTTGGELFF.

The rearrangement links TRBV7-8 to TRBJ2-3, with TRBD2 as a possible D gene (6 bases). This CDR3 is 16 amino acids long. The V end lost 5 bases, the J end lost 1 base, and 16 bases lay between the germline ends. Germline CDR1 and CDR2: SGHVS and FQNEAQ. CDR3 sequence (DNA): TGTGCCAGCAGCCCGCTCGGGGGTTACGGCACAGATACGCAGTATTTT. Translating gives CASSPLGGYGTDTQYF.

The V call is TRBV11-2, the J call TRBJ2-1; the match to TRBD2 covers 12 bases. V trimming: 1 base; J trimming: 6 bases; junction bases outside the gene matches: 7. Germline V gene sequence: CDR1 SGHAT, CDR2 FQNNGV. The CDR3 loop spans 17 amino acids. CDR3 residues: CASSLVQWTSGINEQFF. CDR3 sequence (DNA): TGTGCCAGCAGCTTAGTACAGTGGACTAGCGGGATCAATGAGCAGTTCTTC.

The V call is TRBV2, the J call TRBJ2-7; TRBD2 agrees at 8 bases. Germline V lookup: CDR1 SNHLY, CDR2 FYNNEI. The CDR3 spans 13 residues. Losses at the gene ends were 8 bases for V and 4 bases for J; bases not matched to a gene: 7. Written as DNA, the CDR3 is TGTGCCAGCCGACCCAGCGGGAGTTACGAGCAGTACTTC. As protein: CASRPSGSYEQYF.

The rearrangement links TRBV5-1 to TRBJ2-1, with TRBD1 as a possible D gene (6 bases). The CDR3 extends over 13 amino acids. The germline CDR1 and CDR2 sequences are SGHRS and YFSETQ. V gave up 4 bases and J gave up 8 bases, with 13 bases separating them. The CDR3 is CASSKQGRDEQFF. The DNA for the CDR3 is TGCGCCAGCAGCAAACAGGGCAGGGATGAGCAGTTCTTC. Drawing the rest from reference TRBV5-1 and TRBJ2-1, the complete variable domain is KAGVTQTPRYLIKTRGQQVTLSCSPISGHRSVSWYQQTPGQGLQFLFEYFSETQRNKGNFPGRFSGRQFSNSRSEMNVSTLELGDSALYLCASSKQGRDEQFFGPGTRLTVL.

The gene calls are TRBV4-2 and TRBJ2-2, with 9 bases fitting TRBD2. This CDR3 is 16 amino acids long. In germline, CDR1 is LGHNA, CDR2 YNFKEQ. V lost 0 bases to trimming and J lost 4 bases; unmatched junction nucleotides: 3. The CDR3 region has the DNA TGTGCCAGCAGCCAAGAACCAGCGGGGGGCACCGGGGAGCTGTTTTTT. Translated: CASSQEPAGGTGELFF.

This clone showed up just a few times. The J gene is TRBJ1-2, the V gene TRBV9, with TRBD1 as a possible D gene (6 bases). CDR1 is SGDLS and CDR2 is YYNGEE in the germline V gene. The CDR3 covers 15 residues. Trimming cost V 0 bases and J 3 bases, with 12 bases left between them. The CDR3 nucleotides read TGTGCCAGCAGCGTAGATTGGAACAGGGACTATGGCTACACCTTC. Its translation is CASSVDWNRDYGYTF.

The gene calls are TRBV10-3 and TRBJ2-1; D might be TRBD2 (5 bases). Between the trimmed V and J ends, which lost 5 bases and 2 bases, there was a span of 13 bases. This CDR3 has 15 amino acids. Germline values: CDR1 ENHRY, CDR2 SYGVKD. The CDR3 nucleotides are TGTGCCATCAGTAACAGCGGAGAGACCTACAATGAGCAGTTCTTC. Its translation is CAISNSGETYNEQFF.

The chain has TRBV18 and TRBJ2-3; maybe TRBD1 (6 bases). The ends were cut back, 0 bases at V and 6 bases at J, with 10 bases in the middle. In germline, CDR1 is KGHSH, CDR2 LQKENI. The CDR3 contains 14 residues. CDR3 sequence (DNA): TGTGCCAGCTCACCACCGGGAGACAGGGATACGCAGTATTTT. It is translated as CASSPPGDRDTQYF.

The V and J genes are TRBV6-5 and TRBJ1-5; TRBD1 matches 10 bases. The CDR3 consists of 15 residues. Germline V gene data show CDR1 as MNHEY and CDR2 as SVGAGI. V lost 3 bases and J lost 5; bases outside the gene matches: 4. The CDR3 region is CASSYAGTGDQPQHF. DNA of the CDR3: TGTGCCAGCAGTTATGCCGGGACAGGGGATCAGCCCCAGCATTTT.

The sample holds one count of this clone. This chain connects TRBV15 to TRBJ2-2; D is unclear. V lost 0 bases and J lost 9, with 8 bases in between. Germline V gene sequence: CDR1 LNHNV, CDR2 YYDKDF (reference sequence). CDR3 size: 13 residues. The CDR3 here is CATSRDLGRELFF. The CDR3 coding sequence is TGTGCCACCAGCAGAGATCTAGGCCGGGAGCTGTTTTTT. Full variable domain (remainder filled in from reference TRBV15 and TRBJ2-2): DAMVIQNPRYQVTQFGKPVTLSCSQTLNHNVMYWYQQKSSQAPKLLFHYYDKDFNNEADTPDNFQSRRPNTSFCFLDIRSPGLGDTAMYLCATSRDLGRELFFGEGSRLTVL.

This clone showed up just once. V and J are TRBV5-1 and TRBJ1-1; a weak D match, TRBD1 (6 bases). This CDR3 has 13 amino acids. Between the trimmed V and J ends, which lost 5 bases and 1 base, there was a span of 9 bases. CDR1 is SGHRS and CDR2 is YFSETQ in the germline V gene. In DNA, the CDR3 is TGCGCCAGCAGAGAGGACAGGAACACTGAAGCTTTCTTT. This translates into CASREDRNTEAFF.

The V gene is TRBV18, the J gene TRBJ1-2; D remains ambiguous. This CDR3 is 15 amino acids long. Per the germline V gene, CDR1 is KGHSH and CDR2 is LQKENI. The germline V and J ends were trimmed by 0 bases and 8 bases, with 16 bases remaining between them. The CDR3 loop reads CASSPPYLGYGGYTF. As DNA, the CDR3 is TGTGCCAGCTCACCACCTTATCTCGGGTATGGCGGCTACACCTTC.

This chain's CDR3 is CASSRQESTDTQYF. CDR3 sequence (DNA): TGTGCCAGCAGTCGACAGGAGAGCACAGATACGCAGTATTTT. The chain links TRBV6-5 to TRBJ2-3; the D gene is possibly TRBD1 (6 bases). With 5 bases removed from V and 0 bases from J, the gap between germline ends came to 9 bases. This CDR3 is 14 amino acids long. Germline V lookup: CDR1 MNHEY, CDR2 SVGAGI.

This rearrangement joins TRBV6-1 to TRBJ2-7; the D gene is possibly TRBD2 (6 bases). The V gene's germline CDR1 is MNHNS and CDR2 SASEGT. Trimming took 6 bases from V and 4 from J, leaving 16 bases between them. This CDR3 is 14 amino acids long. CDR3 DNA sequence: TGTGCCAGCAGGACTCTACTAGCCACTTACGAGCAGTACTTC. This translates into CASRTLLATYEQYF.